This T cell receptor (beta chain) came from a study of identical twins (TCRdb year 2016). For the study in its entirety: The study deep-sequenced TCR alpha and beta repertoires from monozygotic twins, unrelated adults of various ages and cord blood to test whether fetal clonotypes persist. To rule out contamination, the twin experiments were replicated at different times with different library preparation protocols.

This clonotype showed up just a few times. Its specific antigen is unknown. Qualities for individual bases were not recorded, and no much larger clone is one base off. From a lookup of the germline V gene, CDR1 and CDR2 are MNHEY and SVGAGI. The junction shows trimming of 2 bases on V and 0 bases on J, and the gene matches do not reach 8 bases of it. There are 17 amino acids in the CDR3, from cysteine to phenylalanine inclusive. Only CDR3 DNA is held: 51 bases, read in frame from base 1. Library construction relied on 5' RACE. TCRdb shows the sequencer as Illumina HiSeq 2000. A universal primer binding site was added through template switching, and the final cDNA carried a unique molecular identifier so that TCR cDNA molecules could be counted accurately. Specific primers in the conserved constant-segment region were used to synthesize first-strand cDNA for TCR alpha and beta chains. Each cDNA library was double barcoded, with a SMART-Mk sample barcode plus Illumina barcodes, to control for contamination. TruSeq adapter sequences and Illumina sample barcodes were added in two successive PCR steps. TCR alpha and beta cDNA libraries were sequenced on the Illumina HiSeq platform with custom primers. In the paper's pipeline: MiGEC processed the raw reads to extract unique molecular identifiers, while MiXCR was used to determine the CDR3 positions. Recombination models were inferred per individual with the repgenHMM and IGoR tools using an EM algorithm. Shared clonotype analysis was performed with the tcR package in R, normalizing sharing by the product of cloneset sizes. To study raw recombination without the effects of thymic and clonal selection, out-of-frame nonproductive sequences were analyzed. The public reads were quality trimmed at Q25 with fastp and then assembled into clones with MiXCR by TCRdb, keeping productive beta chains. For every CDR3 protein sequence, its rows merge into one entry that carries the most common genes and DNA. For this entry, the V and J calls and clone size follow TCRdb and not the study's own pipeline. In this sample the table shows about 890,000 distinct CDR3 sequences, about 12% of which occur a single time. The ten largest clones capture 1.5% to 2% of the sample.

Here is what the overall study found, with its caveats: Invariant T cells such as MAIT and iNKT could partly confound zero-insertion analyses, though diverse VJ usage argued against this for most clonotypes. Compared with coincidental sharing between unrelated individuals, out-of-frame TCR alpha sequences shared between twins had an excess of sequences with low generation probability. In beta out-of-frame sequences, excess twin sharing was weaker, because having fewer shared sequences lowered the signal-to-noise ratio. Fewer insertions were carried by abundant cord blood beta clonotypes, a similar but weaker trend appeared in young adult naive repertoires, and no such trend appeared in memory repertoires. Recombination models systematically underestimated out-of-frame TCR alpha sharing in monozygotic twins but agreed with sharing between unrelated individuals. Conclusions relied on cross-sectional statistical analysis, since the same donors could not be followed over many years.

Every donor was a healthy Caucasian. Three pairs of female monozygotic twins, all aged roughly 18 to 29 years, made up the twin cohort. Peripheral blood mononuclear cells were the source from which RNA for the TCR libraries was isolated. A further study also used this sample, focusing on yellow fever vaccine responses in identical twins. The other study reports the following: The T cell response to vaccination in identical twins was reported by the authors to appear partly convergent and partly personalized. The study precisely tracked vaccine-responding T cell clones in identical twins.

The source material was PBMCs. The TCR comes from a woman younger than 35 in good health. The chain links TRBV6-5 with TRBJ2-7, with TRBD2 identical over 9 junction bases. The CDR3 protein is CASSYTRGSGSSYEQYF. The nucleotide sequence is TGTGCCAGCAGTTACACCCGGGGTAGCGGGAGCTCCTACGAGCAGTACTTC.